This T cell receptor (beta chain) was identified in a study of neurological immune-mediated disorders. Study findings and constraints: HTLV-1-associated myelopathy ranked highest for TCR clonal expansion and multiple sclerosis lowest, beneath healthy controls.

With 10-nucleotide random UMIs included, cDNA was synthesized by 5'RACE. Each CDR3 protein gets one entry after TCRdb re-called the 5' RACE reads with MiXCR. The sample includes tens of thousands of distinct CDR3 sequences, roughly a tenth seen only once; the top ten take roughly a tenth. At least ten counts were recorded for this clonotype. Its cognate antigen is unknown. Regarding time point: longitudinal time-point 1 (baseline). The unsorted libraries were prepared from 2 million PBMCs (stored at -80 C). Trimming stripped 0 bases from V and 4 bases from J, with 12 bases between. Germline CDR1 MGHRA, CDR2 YSYEKL. The CDR3 is made up of 15 amino acids.

The clonotype comes from a man younger than 45 in good health. The material sequenced was PBMCs. This chain joins TRBV4-1 and TRBJ1-2; no firm D call. The CDR3 loop is CASSQDLAETYGYTF. In nucleotides, the CDR3 is TGCGCCAGCAGCCAAGATCTGGCAGAGACCTATGGCTACACCTTC.